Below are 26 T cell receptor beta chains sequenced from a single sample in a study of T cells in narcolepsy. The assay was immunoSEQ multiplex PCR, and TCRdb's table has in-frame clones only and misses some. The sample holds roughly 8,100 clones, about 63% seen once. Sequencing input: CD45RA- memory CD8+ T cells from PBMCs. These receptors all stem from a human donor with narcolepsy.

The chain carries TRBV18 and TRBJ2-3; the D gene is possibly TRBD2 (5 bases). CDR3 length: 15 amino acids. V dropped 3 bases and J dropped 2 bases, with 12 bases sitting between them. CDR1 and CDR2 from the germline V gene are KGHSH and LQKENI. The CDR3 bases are TGTGCCAGCTCACCGTCTAGCCACAACACAGATACGCAGTATTTT. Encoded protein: CASSPSSHNTDTQYF. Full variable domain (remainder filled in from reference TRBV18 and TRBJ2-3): NAGVMQNPRHLVRRRGQEARLRCSPMKGHSHVYWYRQLPEEGLKFMVYLQKENIIDESGMPKERFSAEFPKEGPSILRIQQVVRGDSAAYFCASSPSSHNTDTQYFGPGTRLTVL.

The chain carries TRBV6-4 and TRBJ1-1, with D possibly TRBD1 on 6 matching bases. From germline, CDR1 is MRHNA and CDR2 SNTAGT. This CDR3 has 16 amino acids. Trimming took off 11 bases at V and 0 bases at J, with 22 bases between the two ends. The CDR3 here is CAPSGGQTELNTEAFF. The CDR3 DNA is TGTGCCCCCAGCGGTGGACAGACCGAGTTGAACACTGAAGCTTTCTTT.

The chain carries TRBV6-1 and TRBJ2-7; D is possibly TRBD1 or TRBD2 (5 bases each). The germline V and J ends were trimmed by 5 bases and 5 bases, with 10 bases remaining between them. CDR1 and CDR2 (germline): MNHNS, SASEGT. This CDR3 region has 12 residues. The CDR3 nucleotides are TGTGCCAGCAGTAGAGGGGTCGACGAGCAGTACTTC. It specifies CASSRGVDEQYF.

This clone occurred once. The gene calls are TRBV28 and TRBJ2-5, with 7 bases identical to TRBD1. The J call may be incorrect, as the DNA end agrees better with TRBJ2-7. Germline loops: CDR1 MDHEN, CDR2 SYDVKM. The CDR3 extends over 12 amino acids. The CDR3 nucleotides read TGTGCCAGCAGTTTCGACAGGGCCGAGCAGTACTTC. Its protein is CASSFDRAEQYF.

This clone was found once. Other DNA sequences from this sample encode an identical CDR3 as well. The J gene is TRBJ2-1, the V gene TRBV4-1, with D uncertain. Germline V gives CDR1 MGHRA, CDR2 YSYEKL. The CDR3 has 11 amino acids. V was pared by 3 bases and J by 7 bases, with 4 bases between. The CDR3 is CASSQGNEQFF. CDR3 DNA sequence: TGCGCCAGCAGCCAGGGGAATGAGCAGTTCTTC.

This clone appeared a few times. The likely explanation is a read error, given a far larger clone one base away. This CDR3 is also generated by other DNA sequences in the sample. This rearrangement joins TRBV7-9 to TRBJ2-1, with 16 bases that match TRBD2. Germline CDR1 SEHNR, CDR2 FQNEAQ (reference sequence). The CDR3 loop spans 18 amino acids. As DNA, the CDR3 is TGTGCCAGCCGCTTAGCTCCGGGACTAGCGGGGGGGTACAATGAGCAGTTCTTC. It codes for CASRLAPGLAGGYNEQFF.

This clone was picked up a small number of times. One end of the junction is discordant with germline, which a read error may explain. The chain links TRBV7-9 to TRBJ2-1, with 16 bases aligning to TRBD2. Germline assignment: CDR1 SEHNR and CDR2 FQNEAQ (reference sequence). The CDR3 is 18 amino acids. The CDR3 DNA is TGTGCCTGCAGCTTTGCTCCGGGACTAGCGGGGGGGTACAATGAGCAGTTCTTC. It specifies CACSFAPGLAGGYNEQFF.

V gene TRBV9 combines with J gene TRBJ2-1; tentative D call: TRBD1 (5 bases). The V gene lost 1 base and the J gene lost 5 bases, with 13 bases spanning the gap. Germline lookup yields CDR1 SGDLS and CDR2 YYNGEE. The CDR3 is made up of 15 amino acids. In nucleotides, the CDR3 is TGTGCCAGCAGCGTAACCTCGACAGTCCACAATGAGCAGTTCTTC. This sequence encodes CASSVTSTVHNEQFF.

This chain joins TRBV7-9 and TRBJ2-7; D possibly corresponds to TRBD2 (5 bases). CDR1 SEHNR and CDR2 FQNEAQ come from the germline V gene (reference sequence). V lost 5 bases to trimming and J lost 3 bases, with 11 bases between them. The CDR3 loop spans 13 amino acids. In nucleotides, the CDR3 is TGTGCCAGCAGCCCCCCTGAGGGCTACGAGCAGTACTTC. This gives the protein CASSPPEGYEQYF.

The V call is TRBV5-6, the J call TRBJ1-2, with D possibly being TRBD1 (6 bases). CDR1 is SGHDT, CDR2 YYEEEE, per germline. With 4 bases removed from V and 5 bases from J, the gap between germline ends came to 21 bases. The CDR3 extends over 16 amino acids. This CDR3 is CASSPTKFRDTYGYTF. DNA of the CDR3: TGTGCCAGCAGCCCGACGAAATTCCGGGACACTTATGGCTACACCTTC.

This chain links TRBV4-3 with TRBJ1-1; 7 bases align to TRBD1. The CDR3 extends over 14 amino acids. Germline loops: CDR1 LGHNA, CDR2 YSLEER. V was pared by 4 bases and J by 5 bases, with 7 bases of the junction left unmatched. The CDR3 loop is CASSLHRGGTEAFF. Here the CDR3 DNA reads TGCGCCAGCAGCCTCCACAGGGGTGGGACTGAAGCTTTCTTT.

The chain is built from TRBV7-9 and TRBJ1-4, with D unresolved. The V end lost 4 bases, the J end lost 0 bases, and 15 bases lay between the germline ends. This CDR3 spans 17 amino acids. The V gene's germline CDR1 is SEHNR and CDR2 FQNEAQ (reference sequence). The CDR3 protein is CASSSPPREATNEKLFF. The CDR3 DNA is TGTGCCAGCAGCTCCCCCCCAAGGGAGGCAACTAATGAAAAACTGTTTTTT.

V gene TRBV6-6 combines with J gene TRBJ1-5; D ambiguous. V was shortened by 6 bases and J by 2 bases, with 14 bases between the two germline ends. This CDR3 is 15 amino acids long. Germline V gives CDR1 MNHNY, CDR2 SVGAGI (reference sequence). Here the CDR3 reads CASSSDPDGNQPQHF. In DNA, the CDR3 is TGTGCCAGCAGCTCCGACCCTGACGGCAATCAGCCCCAGCATTTT.

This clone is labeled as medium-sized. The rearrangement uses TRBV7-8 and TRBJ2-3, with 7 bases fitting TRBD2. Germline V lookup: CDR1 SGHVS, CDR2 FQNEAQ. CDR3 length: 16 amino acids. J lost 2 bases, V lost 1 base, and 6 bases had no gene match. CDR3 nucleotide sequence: TGTGCCAGCAGCTTAGATTGGCGGGGGACCACAGATACGCAGTATTTT. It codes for CASSLDWRGTTDTQYF.

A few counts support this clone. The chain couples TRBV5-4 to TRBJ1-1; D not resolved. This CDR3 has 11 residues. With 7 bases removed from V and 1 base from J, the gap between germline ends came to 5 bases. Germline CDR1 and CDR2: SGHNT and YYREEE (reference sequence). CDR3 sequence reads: CASWTNTEAFF. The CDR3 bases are TGTGCCAGCTGGACGAACACTGAAGCTTTCTTT.

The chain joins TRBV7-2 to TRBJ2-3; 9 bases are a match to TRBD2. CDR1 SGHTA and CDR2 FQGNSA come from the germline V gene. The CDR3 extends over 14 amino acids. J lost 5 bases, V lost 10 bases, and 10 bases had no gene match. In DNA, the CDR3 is TGTGCCACAACCCTCGCGGGGGGGGGAGATACGCAGTATTTT. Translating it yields CATTLAGGGDTQYF. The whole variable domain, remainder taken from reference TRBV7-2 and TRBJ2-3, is GAGVSQSPSNKVTEKGKDVELRCDPISGHTALYWYRQSLGQGLEFLIYFQGNSAPDKSGLPSDRFSAERTGGSVSTLTIQRTQQEDSAVYLCATTLAGGGDTQYFGPGTRLTVL.

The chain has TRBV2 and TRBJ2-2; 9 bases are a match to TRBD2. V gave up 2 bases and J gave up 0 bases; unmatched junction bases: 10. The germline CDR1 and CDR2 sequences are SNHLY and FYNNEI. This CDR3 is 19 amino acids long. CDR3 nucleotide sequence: TGTGCCAGCAGTGAACGAGCGGGGGGACTAAGTACGAACACCGGGGAGCTGTTTTTT. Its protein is CASSERAGGLSTNTGELFF. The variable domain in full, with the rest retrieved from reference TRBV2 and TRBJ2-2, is EPEVTQTPSHQVTQMGQEVILRCVPISNHLYFYWYRQILGQKVEFLVSFYNNEISEKSEIFDDQFSVERPDGSNFTLKIRSTKLEDSAMYFCASSERAGGLSTNTGELFFGEGSRLTVL.

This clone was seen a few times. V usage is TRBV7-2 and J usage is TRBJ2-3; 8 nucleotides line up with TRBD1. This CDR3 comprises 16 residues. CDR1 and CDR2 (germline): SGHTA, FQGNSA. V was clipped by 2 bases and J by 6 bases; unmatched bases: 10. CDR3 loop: CASSLSTGGTTDTQYF. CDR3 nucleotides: TGTGCCAGCAGCTTAAGTACAGGGGGGACGACGGATACGCAGTATTTT.

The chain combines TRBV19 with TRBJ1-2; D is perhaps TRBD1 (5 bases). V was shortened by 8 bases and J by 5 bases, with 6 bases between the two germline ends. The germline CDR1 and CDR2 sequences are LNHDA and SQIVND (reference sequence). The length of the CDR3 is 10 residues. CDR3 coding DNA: TGTGCCAGTGCAGGGTATGGCTACACCTTC. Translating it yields CASAGYGYTF.

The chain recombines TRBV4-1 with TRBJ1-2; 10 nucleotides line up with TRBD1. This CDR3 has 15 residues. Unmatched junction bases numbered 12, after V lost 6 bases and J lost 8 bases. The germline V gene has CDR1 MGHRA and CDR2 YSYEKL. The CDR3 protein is CASRPRQGASRGYTF. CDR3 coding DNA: TGCGCCAGCAGACCTCGACAGGGGGCCTCTCGGGGCTACACCTTC.

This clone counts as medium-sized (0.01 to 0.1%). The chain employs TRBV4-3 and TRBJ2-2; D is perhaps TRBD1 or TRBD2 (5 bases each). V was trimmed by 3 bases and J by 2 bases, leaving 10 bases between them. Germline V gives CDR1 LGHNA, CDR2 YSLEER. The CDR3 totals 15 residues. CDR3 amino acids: CASSQDGANTGELFF. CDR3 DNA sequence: TGCGCCAGCAGCCAGGACGGGGCCAACACCGGGGAGCTGTTTTTT.

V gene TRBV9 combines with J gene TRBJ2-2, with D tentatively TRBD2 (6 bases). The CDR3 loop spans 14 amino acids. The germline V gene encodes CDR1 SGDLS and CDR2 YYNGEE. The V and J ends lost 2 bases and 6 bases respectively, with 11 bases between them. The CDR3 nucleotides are TGTGCCAGCAGCGTCTCCCCGGGGGCCGGGGAGCTGTTTTTT. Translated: CASSVSPGAGELFF.

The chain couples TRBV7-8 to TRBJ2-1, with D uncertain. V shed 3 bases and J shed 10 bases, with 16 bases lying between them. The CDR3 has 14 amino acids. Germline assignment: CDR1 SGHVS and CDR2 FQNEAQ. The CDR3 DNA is TGTGCCAGCAGCTTCGAGTTTAGCAGACTCGAGCAGTTCTTC. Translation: CASSFEFSRLEQFF.

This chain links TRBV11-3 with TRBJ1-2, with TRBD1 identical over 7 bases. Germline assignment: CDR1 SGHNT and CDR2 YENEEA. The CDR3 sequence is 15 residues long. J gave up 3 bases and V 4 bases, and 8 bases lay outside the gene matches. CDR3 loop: CASSYSQGSDYGYTF. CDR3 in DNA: TGTGCCAGCAGCTATTCACAGGGGTCAGACTATGGCTACACCTTC.

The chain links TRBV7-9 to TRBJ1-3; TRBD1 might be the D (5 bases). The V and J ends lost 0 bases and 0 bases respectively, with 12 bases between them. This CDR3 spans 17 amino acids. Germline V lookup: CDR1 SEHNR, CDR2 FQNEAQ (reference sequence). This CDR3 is CASSLAQDSHSGNTIYF. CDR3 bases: TGTGCCAGCAGCTTAGCGCAAGACAGCCACTCTGGAAACACCATATATTTT. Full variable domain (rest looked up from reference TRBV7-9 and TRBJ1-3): DTGVSQNPRHKITKRGQNVTFRCDPISEHNRLYWYRQTLGQGPEFLTYFQNEAQLEKSRLLSDRFSAERPKGSFSTLEIQRTEQGDSAMYLCASSLAQDSHSGNTIYFGEGSWLTVV.

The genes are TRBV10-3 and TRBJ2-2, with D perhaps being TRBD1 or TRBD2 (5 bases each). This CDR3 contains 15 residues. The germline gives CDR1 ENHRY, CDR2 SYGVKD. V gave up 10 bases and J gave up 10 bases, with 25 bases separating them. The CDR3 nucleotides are TGTGCCACGAAACCTACGGGGCAGCCGACCTCGGAGCTGTTTTTT. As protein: CATKPTGQPTSELFF.